Below, one T cell receptor (beta chain) is given with its context. The CDR3 is 16 residues long. Trimming pared 0 bases from V and 3 bases from J, leaving 14 bases between. Germline-derived CDR1 and CDR2 are LGHDT and YNNKEL (reference sequence). This entry comes from a study of blood T cell repertoires in COVID-19. Study-level background: Samples taken during acute and convalescent COVID-19 were collected in the United States, Italy and Spain. PBMCs, B-cell-depleted T cells, or T cells were the source of the cDNA or gDNA that made up the material.

Source study methods: It was from reference gene primer amplification that nucleated cell counts were estimated. The data were produced by immunoSEQ multiplex PCR, yet TCRdb's version contains in-frame clones alone and is incomplete. That table supplies the V and J calls and clone size; D and trimming were determined from the DNA. The data contain tens of thousands of clones, approximately 90% of them singletons. The TCR was taken from a human donor with active COVID-19. The donor label of this sample is uncertain. V and J are TRBV3-1 (or the pseudogene TRBV3-2) and TRBJ1-2, with D uncertain. Material for sequencing was peripheral blood. The CDR3 sequence: CASSQDRPLEDYGYTF. The CDR3 DNA reads as TGTGCCAGCAGCCAAGATAGGCCCCTAGAGGACTATGGCTACACCTTC.